The 23 T cell receptor beta chains below all came from one sample that was sequenced in a study of tissue T cells after allogeneic stem cell transplantation. As for time point: mouse harvest day 7 after allogeneic transplant. Each mouse received 10^7 T-cell-depleted marrow cells plus 10^6 splenic CD5+ T cells by tail vein. Method: immunoSEQ multiplex PCR; TCRdb's copy keeps in-frame clones and lacks some. The sample contains about 2,200 clones, around 52% of which appear only once. Source material: spleen. These receptors came from a female BALB/c mouse given C57BL/6 T cells with graft-versus-host disease after an allogeneic hematopoietic cell transplant.

A word on this clone: Genes and germline are mouse. Coverage ceases 1 residue before the CDR3 finishes, and the germline J gene fills in the end. The rearrangement joins TRBV23 to TRBJ2-4; TRBD2, the table's D call, lacks a check against the DNA. The CDR3 sequence is 17 residues long. From germline, CDR1 is KGHTA and CDR2 FQNQQP. The part of the CDR3 DNA that was read is TGCTCCAGCAGTCACCGGGACTGGGGGGGTAGTCAAAACACCTTGTAC. This encodes CSSSHRDWGGSQNTLY. The entire CDR3 protein reads CSSSHRDWGGSQNTLYF.

On this clone itself: Mouse germline and gene names are used. The read comes to an end 1 residue before the CDR3 does, leaving the germline J gene to fill in the end. The V gene is TRBV20, the J gene TRBJ1-3, with D possibly matching TRBD1 (6 bases). This CDR3 has 14 amino acids. Germline V gene lookup returns CDR1 GFQATS and CDR2 STVNSAI. Trimming left V 0 bases short and J 1 base short, with 7 bases between. The sequenced CDR3 bases are TGTGGTGCTAGGGAAGGGGGATCTGGAAATACGCTCTAT. Its protein product is CGAREGGSGNTLY. Given in full, the CDR3 is CGAREGGSGNTLYF.

This clone was seen a single time. Germline and genes: mouse. The sequence runs out 1 residue before the end of the CDR3; the remainder is reconstructed from the germline J gene. The rearrangement uses TRBV3 and TRBJ2-4; D ambiguous. Germline lookup yields CDR1 SNHLY and CDR2 FYNGKV (reference sequence). This CDR3 is 13 amino acids long. Trimming shortened V by 1 base and J by 2 bases, and 4 bases separated the two germline ends. The CDR3: CASSLDIQNTLYF. The covered CDR3 bases are TGTGCCAGCAGCTTAGATATTCAAAACACCTTGTAC.

As to this clone: Any gene name here is a mouse gene name. The read is 1 residue too short to cover the CDR3 end, so that end is filled in from the germline J gene. The V call is TRBV16, the J call TRBJ2-7; D might be TRBD1 or TRBD2, each matching 5 bases. The germline gives CDR1 SGHSA, CDR2 FRNQAP. Deletions cut 1 base from V and 7 bases from J, with 8 bases between. The CDR3 is made up of 12 amino acids. The CDR3 spells CASSLGGWEQYF. The covered CDR3 bases are TGTGCAAGCAGCTTAGGGGGGTGGGAACAGTAC.

Concerning this clone itself: Gene labels here are mouse ones. The CDR3 goes on 1 residue after the read ends, and that part is filled in from the germline J gene. The chain carries TRBV19 and TRBJ2-1, with D unclear. The CDR3 consists of 14 residues. Germline V gene lookup returns CDR1 FNHDT and CDR2 SITEND (reference sequence). V gave up 2 bases and J gave up 0 bases, with 6 bases separating them. The CDR3 loop reads CASSMTNNYAEQFF. CDR3 DNA (partial): TGTGCCAGCAGTATGACAAATAACTATGCTGAGCAGTTC.

Only a few counts were recorded for this clone. The genes are named according to mouse. Read data end 1 residue before the CDR3 end; the end is taken from the germline J gene. The chain couples TRBV2 to TRBJ2-1; TRBD2 matches at 10 bases. CDR3 size: 16 residues. Trimming at V came to 0 bases and at J to 3 bases, leaving 2 bases not matched to a gene. Germline V gives CDR1 LGHNA, CDR2 YSYQKL. This chain's CDR3 is CASSQDRLGGYAEQFF. The sequenced part of the CDR3 DNA is TGTGCCAGCAGCCAAGATCGACTGGGGGGCTATGCTGAGCAGTTC.

Regarding this clone: Gene names and germline match the mouse. Sequencing ends 1 residue short of the CDR3 end; the germline J gene provides the rest. This rearrangement joins TRBV3 to TRBJ2-7, with D possibly TRBD1 on 6 matching bases. The length of the CDR3 is 13 residues. With 5 bases removed from V and 3 bases from J, the gap between germline ends came to 11 bases. Germline assignment: CDR1 SNHLY and CDR2 FYNGKV (reference sequence). CDR3 loop: CASSLWDNYEQYF. The covered CDR3 bases are TGTGCCAGCAGCCTCTGGGACAACTATGAACAGTAC.

About this clone itself: The gene names here belong to mouse. The read stops 1 residue short of the end of the CDR3; the missing end is completed from the germline J gene. V and J are TRBV26 and TRBJ1-1; 8 positions match TRBD1. The V and J ends lost 7 bases and 3 bases, in that order; junction bases with no gene match: 4. Per the germline V gene, CDR1 is KGHPV and CDR2 is FQNQEV (reference sequence). The CDR3 contains 13 residues. The DNA read from the CDR3 is TGTGCCAGCACGACAGGGGCGGACACAGAAGTCTTC. Translated, it gives CASTTGADTEVF. The full CDR3 sequence reads CASTTGADTEVFF.

For this clone: Germline and genes here are mouse. The read stops 1 residue short of the end of the CDR3; the missing end is completed from the germline J gene. The J gene is TRBJ2-5, the V gene TRBV13-1, with D maybe TRBD2 (6 bases). Looked up from germline, CDR1 is NSHNY and CDR2 is SYGAGN. CDR3 length: 15 amino acids. The ends were cut back, 0 bases at V and 5 bases at J, with 13 bases in the middle. Partial CDR3 DNA: TGTGCCAGCAGTGATGCCCTGGGGAGGGGAGACACCCAGTAC. Amino acid sequence: CASSDALGRGDTQY. The CDR3 reads in full as CASSDALGRGDTQYF.

Concerning this clone itself: These gene names are mouse names. The read terminates 1 residue before the CDR3 end, so the remaining end is supplied by the germline J gene. V gene TRBV17 combines with J gene TRBJ2-5; 11 bases line up with TRBD2. CDR3 size: 15 residues. The ends lost 5 bases at V and 0 bases at J; junction bases unmatched: 1. From germline, CDR1 is MNHDT and CDR2 YYDKIL. Incomplete CDR3 DNA: TGTGCTAGCAGTTGGACTGGGGGGAACCAAGACACCCAGTAC. It specifies CASSWTGGNQDTQY. The complete CDR3 protein is CASSWTGGNQDTQYF. The full variable domain, with the rest looked up from reference TRBV17 and TRBJ2-5, is DTTVKQNPRYKLARVGKPVNLICSQTMNHDTMYWYQKKPNQAPKLLLFYYDKILNREADTFEKFQSSRPNNSFCSLYIGSAGLEYSAMYLCASSWTGGNQDTQYFGPGTRLLVL.

A note on this clone: Gene names are mouse gene names. The CDR3 bases that were read are TGTGCCAGCAGTGGGGGACAGACTAGTGCAGAAACGCTGTAT. Residues: CASSGGQTSAETLY. The CDR3 as a whole reads CASSGGQTSAETLYF. The genes are TRBV13-1 and TRBJ2-3; 7 nucleotides match TRBD1. The CDR3 goes on 1 residue after the read ends, and that part is filled in from the germline J gene. The CDR3 is 15 residues long. CDR1 NSHNY and CDR2 SYGAGN come from the germline V gene. The V segment lost 3 bases and the J segment 0 bases; nucleotides outside the gene matches: 4.

In this sample, this clone turned up a few times. Genes and germline come from the mouse. The read stops 1 residue short of the end of the CDR3; the missing end is completed from the germline J gene. This chain links TRBV26 with TRBJ1-2, with 11 bases aligning to TRBD1. This CDR3 is 14 amino acids long. CDR1 is KGHPV, CDR2 FQNQEV, per germline (reference sequence). With V trimmed by 4 bases and J by 3 bases, 1 base remained unmatched. CDR3: CASSRDRGDSDYTF. CDR3 DNA (partial): TGTGCCAGCAGTCGGGACAGGGGGGACTCCGACTACACC.

By frequency in the sample, this clone is large (0.1 to 1%). The genes and germline here are from mouse. The read terminates 1 residue ahead of where the CDR3 ends, so the germline J gene completes it. V is TRBV20 and J is TRBJ2-7; 9 bases line up with TRBD1. The CDR3 consists of 13 residues. Trimming cost V 6 bases and J 6 bases; bases outside gene matches: 9. In germline, CDR1 is GFQATS, CDR2 STVNSAI. The CDR3 loop is CGARSRDRAEQYF. CDR3 DNA, as far as it was read: TGTGGTGCCCGCTCCCGGGACAGGGCTGAACAGTAC.

Remarks on this clone: The gene names here belong to mouse. The read falls 1 residue short of the CDR3 end, and the missing part is taken from the germline J gene. This chain uses TRBV26 with TRBJ2-4; 8 bases line up with TRBD1. The length of the CDR3 is 15 residues. Per germline, CDR1 KGHPV and CDR2 FQNQEV (reference sequence). With 2 bases clipped from V and 2 bases from J, the junction kept 3 bases outside the gene matches. CDR3 DNA, as far as it was read: TGTGCCAGCAGTCTGCAGGGGGCGCCTCAAAACACCTTGTAC. Translated, it gives CASSLQGAPQNTLY. The whole CDR3 reads CASSLQGAPQNTLYF.

A remark on this clone: Gene names and germline refer to mouse. The missing CDR3 end, 1 residue past where the read stops, is filled in from the germline J gene. The chain recombines TRBV13-2 with TRBJ2-2, with unresolved D. The CDR3 totals 14 residues. Trimming took off 0 bases at V and 1 base at J, with 4 bases between the two ends. Germline V CDR1 and CDR2: NNHNN, SYGAGS (reference sequence). The covered CDR3 bases are TGTGCCAGCGGTGATGCTCTAAACACCGGGCAGCTCTAC. This gives the protein CASGDALNTGQLY. Given in full, the CDR3 is CASGDALNTGQLYF.

Comment on this clone: Genes and germline come from the mouse. Coverage ceases 1 residue before the CDR3 finishes, and the germline J gene fills in the end. The chain links TRBV19 to TRBJ2-3, with 9 bases that match TRBD2. Germline values: CDR1 FNHDT, CDR2 SITEND (reference sequence). The CDR3 is 14 amino acids. Unmatched junction bases numbered 2, after V lost 5 bases and J lost 1 base. The sequenced CDR3 bases are TGTGCCAGCAGCCGACTGGGGGGTGCAGAAACGCTGTAT. Its translation is CASSRLGGAETLY. The entire CDR3 reads CASSRLGGAETLYF.

This clone turned up a few times. Gene names follow the mouse nomenclature. Read sequence stops 1 residue before the CDR3 end, and the germline J gene provides the missing end. This chain joins TRBV20 and TRBJ2-1; 8 bases are shared with TRBD2. Germline V gene lookup returns CDR1 GFQATS and CDR2 STVNSAI. The CDR3 is 15 amino acids. V lost 0 bases to trimming and J lost 3 bases; unmatched junction nucleotides: 4. CDR3 DNA, as far as it was read: TGTGGTGCTAGGGATCGGGGGGGGCGCTATGCTGAGCAGTTC. This sequence encodes CGARDRGGRYAEQF. The whole CDR3 protein reads CGARDRGGRYAEQFF.

This clone was observed a few times. Gene names are the mouse ones. With the read ending 1 residue before the CDR3 end, the germline J gene is used to fill in that end. The chain joins TRBV13-3 to TRBJ1-4; D is unclear. CDR1 and CDR2 from the germline V gene are NNHDY and SYVADS. The CDR3 contains 13 residues. Between the trimmed V and J ends, which lost 7 bases and 3 bases, there was a span of 10 bases. CDR3 DNA, as far as it was read: TGTGCCAGCGGAGCAGCCGCCAACGAAAGATTATTT. Amino acids: CASGAAANERLF. The whole CDR3 sequence reads CASGAAANERLFF. The variable domain in full, completed from reference TRBV13-3 and TRBJ1-4, reads EAAVTQSPRSKVAVTGGKVTLSCHQTNNHDYMYWYRQDTGHGLRLIHYSYVADSTEKGDIPDGYKASRPSQENFSLILELASLSQTAVYFCASGAAANERLFFGHGTKLSVL.

This clone was detected only a few times. Gene labels here are mouse ones. The DNA ends 1 residue before the CDR3 does, and the rest of the CDR3 is filled in from the germline J gene. The genes are TRBV12-1 and TRBJ2-1; a possible D gene is TRBD1 (5 bases). This CDR3 comprises 14 residues. V lost 2 bases and J lost 3, with 10 bases in between. Germline loops: CDR1 SGHSN, CDR2 HYEKVE. The CDR3 reads CASSPTEPYAEQFF. CDR3 bases read: TGTGCCAGCTCTCCGACAGAACCCTATGCTGAGCAGTTC.

A word on this clone: The gene names here belong to mouse. Read coverage stops 1 residue before the CDR3 terminus; the germline J gene supplies the remainder. This sequence joins TRBV1 and TRBJ2-5; D is unclear. Trimming shortened V by 0 bases and J by 0 bases, and 4 bases separated the two germline ends. The CDR3 extends over 14 amino acids. The germline gives CDR1 NSQYPW, CDR2 LRSPGD (reference sequence). CDR3 DNA, as far as it was read: TGCACCTGCAGTGCAGATCATAACCAAGACACCCAGTAC. It encodes CTCSADHNQDTQY. The full CDR3 is CTCSADHNQDTQYF.

This clone was detected only a few times. Each gene name is a mouse one. CDR3 DNA (partial): TGTGCAAGCAGCTTAGAGGGCAGGGGTTACTCCGACTACACC. Translating it yields CASSLEGRGYSDYT. The full-length CDR3 reads as CASSLEGRGYSDYTF. V is TRBV16 and J is TRBJ1-2, with TRBD1 as a possible D gene (6 bases). The read ends 1 residue early relative to the CDR3; the germline J gene fills the gap. V was cut by 0 bases and J by 3 bases, with 11 bases left in between. The CDR3 contains 15 residues. CDR1 SGHSA and CDR2 FRNQAP come from the germline V gene.

There are a few counts of this clone. The listed genes are named as in mouse. The read terminates 1 residue ahead of where the CDR3 ends, so the germline J gene completes it. The rearrangement links TRBV13-1 to TRBJ1-4, with TRBD1 matching over 8 bases. This CDR3 comprises 13 residues. Germline V lookup: CDR1 NSHNY, CDR2 SYGAGN. The V and J ends lost 5 bases and 7 bases, in that order; junction bases with no gene match: 4. The CDR3 is CASRKQGGERLFF. CDR3 DNA, as far as it was read: TGTGCCAGCAGGAAACAGGGGGGCGAAAGATTATTT.

With respect to this clone: Gene labels here are mouse ones. The sequence runs out 1 residue before the end of the CDR3; the remainder is reconstructed from the germline J gene. V usage is TRBV13-1 and J usage is TRBJ1-2; maybe TRBD1 (5 bases). V was clipped by 7 bases and J by 2 bases, with 9 bases between them. The CDR3 has 12 residues. CDR1 and CDR2 from the germline V gene are NSHNY and SYGAGN. CDR3 protein: CASGGHNSDYTF. The CDR3 bases that were read are TGTGCCAGCGGTGGACATAACTCCGACTACACC.